This is a list of T cell receptor beta chains from one sample in a study of blood T cell repertoires in COVID-19. The data were produced by immunoSEQ multiplex PCR, yet TCRdb's version contains in-frame clones alone and is incomplete. The sample has 65,000 to 80,000 clones, 70% to 90% seen once. The sample consisted of peripheral blood. These receptors were taken from a man between 65 and 79 years old with active or convalescent COVID-19. CDR3s include the opening cysteine and the closing phenylalanine or tryptophan. Each record gives: J gene, clone size, V gene, D gene, CDR3 protein, CDR3 DNA. The D gene is left open where the match is weak. Only some rows state a clone size, as once, few, many or a class for expanded clones.

j_call: TRBJ2-5; clone_size: few; v_call: TRBV3-1/TRBV3-2; d_call: TRBD2; cdr3_aa: CASSHRLAGAGETQYF; cdr3_nt: TGTGCCAGCAGCCACCGACTAGCGGGGGCAGGGGAGACCCAGTACTTC
j_call: TRBJ1-1; clone_size: NA; v_call: TRBV5-4; d_call: NA; cdr3_aa: CASSRGGTTEAFF; cdr3_nt: TGTGCCAGCAGCAGGGGGGGGACCACTGAAGCTTTCTTT
j_call: TRBJ1-1; clone_size: NA; v_call: TRBV28; d_call: TRBD1; cdr3_aa: CASSPRTGMNTEAFF; cdr3_nt: TGTGCCAGCAGTCCTCGGACAGGTATGAACACTGAAGCTTTCTTT
j_call: TRBJ2-3; clone_size: NA; v_call: TRBV12-3/TRBV12-4; d_call: TRBD2; cdr3_aa: CASSTSGRDTQYF; cdr3_nt: TGTGCCAGCAGCACTAGCGGGAGAGATACGCAGTATTTT
j_call: TRBJ2-3; clone_size: NA; v_call: TRBV7-3; d_call: NA; cdr3_aa: CASSPRVADTDTQYF; cdr3_nt: TGTGCCAGCAGCCCTAGGGTAGCGGACACAGATACGCAGTATTTT
j_call: TRBJ2-3; clone_size: NA; v_call: TRBV3-1/TRBV3-2; d_call: TRBD2; cdr3_aa: CASSPRDGTSTSTDTQYF; cdr3_nt: TGTGCCAGCAGCCCCCGGGACGGGACTAGCACCAGCACAGATACGCAGTATTTT
j_call: TRBJ1-2; clone_size: NA; v_call: TRBV30; d_call: NA; cdr3_aa: CAWSFPGHPNYGYTF; cdr3_nt: TGTGCCTGGAGTTTCCCGGGACACCCAAACTATGGCTACACCTTC
j_call: TRBJ2-7; clone_size: few; v_call: TRBV6-5; d_call: TRBD2; cdr3_aa: CASSTTSEGSGEQYF; cdr3_nt: TGTGCCAGCAGTACGACTAGCGAGGGGTCGGGCGAGCAGTACTTC
j_call: TRBJ1-5; clone_size: NA; v_call: TRBV2; d_call: NA; cdr3_aa: CASSKDTSLGQPQHF; cdr3_nt: TGTGCCAGCAGCAAGGATACTAGCCTGGGGCAGCCCCAGCATTTT
j_call: TRBJ2-1; clone_size: NA; v_call: TRBV9; d_call: NA; cdr3_aa: CASSVASLAHEQFF; cdr3_nt: TGTGCCAGCAGCGTAGCTTCGTTAGCCCATGAGCAGTTCTTC
j_call: TRBJ2-7; clone_size: NA; v_call: TRBV27; d_call: NA; cdr3_aa: CASSRGAGNEQYF; cdr3_nt: TGTGCCAGCAGTAGAGGGGCGGGAAACGAGCAGTACTTC
j_call: TRBJ2-1; clone_size: NA; v_call: TRBV19; d_call: TRBD2; cdr3_aa: CASSIGNSGGYEQFF; cdr3_nt: TGTGCCAGTAGTATAGGTAATAGCGGGGGATATGAGCAGTTCTTC
j_call: TRBJ2-5; clone_size: NA; v_call: TRBV5-1; d_call: TRBD2; cdr3_aa: CASRRAGGGQETQYF; cdr3_nt: TGCGCCAGCAGGAGGGCGGGGGGAGGCCAAGAGACCCAGTACTTC
j_call: TRBJ2-1; clone_size: few; v_call: TRBV2; d_call: TRBD2; cdr3_aa: CASRALAGGRFNEQFF; cdr3_nt: TGTGCCAGCAGGGCCCTAGCGGGGGGGCGTTTCAATGAGCAGTTCTTC
j_call: TRBJ1-5; clone_size: NA; v_call: TRBV5-8; d_call: TRBD1; cdr3_aa: CASSLRGPGEEPQHF; cdr3_nt: TGTGCCAGCAGCTTAAGGGGGCCCGGTGAGGAGCCCCAGCATTTT
j_call: TRBJ2-2; clone_size: NA; v_call: TRBV29-1; d_call: TRBD2; cdr3_aa: CSVDRGTSGTGELFF; cdr3_nt: TGCAGCGTCGACAGGGGGACTAGCGGCACCGGGGAGCTGTTTTTT
j_call: TRBJ2-2; clone_size: NA; v_call: TRBV2; d_call: TRBD1; cdr3_aa: CASRGRGTGGNTGELFF; cdr3_nt: TGTGCCAGCAGGGGGCGAGGGACAGGGGGCAACACCGGGGAGCTGTTTTTT
j_call: TRBJ1-1; clone_size: NA; v_call: TRBV5-1; d_call: TRBD1; cdr3_aa: CASSSGQELTEAFF; cdr3_nt: TGCGCCAGCAGTTCAGGACAGGAACTGACTGAAGCTTTCTTT
j_call: TRBJ1-3; clone_size: NA; v_call: TRBV30; d_call: NA; cdr3_aa: CAWSLSSGNTIYF; cdr3_nt: TGTGCCTGGAGTTTGAGCTCTGGAAACACCATATATTTT
j_call: TRBJ1-3; clone_size: NA; v_call: TRBV19; d_call: NA; cdr3_aa: CASSQDRPSGNTIYF; cdr3_nt: TGTGCCAGTAGTCAAGACAGGCCCTCTGGAAACACCATATATTTT